Listed here are 2 T cell receptor beta chains from one sample, sequenced in a study of blood T cell repertoires in COVID-19. Clones were sequenced by immunoSEQ multiplex PCR, and TCRdb holds only the in-frame ones, with some missing. The table lists approximately 140,000 clones, over 70% of them singletons, with approximately 4% in the top ten. Sequencing was done on a sample of PBMCs or T cells enriched from blood (not recorded which). These TCRs come from a man aged 50 or older in a cohort exposed to, infected with or recovered from COVID-19 (not recorded which).

The chain links TRBV11-3 to TRBJ2-2; D not certain. The CDR3 covers 14 residues. CDR1 and CDR2 from the germline V gene are SGHNT and YENEEA. V was cut by 0 bases and J by 7 bases, with 9 bases left in between. The CDR3 is CASSLDRSVGELFF. As DNA, the CDR3 is TGTGCCAGCAGCTTAGATCGGTCGGTCGGGGAGCTGTTTTTT. The full variable domain, in which reference TRBV11-3 and TRBJ2-2 provide the parts outside the CDR3, is EAGVVQSPRYKIIEKKQPVAFWCNPISGHNTLYWYLQNLGQGPELLIRYENEEAVDDSQLPKDRFSAERLKGVDSTLKIQPAELGDSAVYLCASSLDRSVGELFFGEGSRLTVL.

This rearrangement joins TRBV2 to TRBJ2-7; TRBD1 matches 7 bases. The CDR3 is 14 amino acids. Germline lookup yields CDR1 SNHLY and CDR2 FYNNEI. The V segment lost 1 base and the J segment 4 bases; nucleotides outside the gene matches: 4. CDR3: CASSEDRGPYEQYF. In DNA, the CDR3 is TGTGCCAGCAGTGAAGACAGGGGCCCATACGAGCAGTACTTC.